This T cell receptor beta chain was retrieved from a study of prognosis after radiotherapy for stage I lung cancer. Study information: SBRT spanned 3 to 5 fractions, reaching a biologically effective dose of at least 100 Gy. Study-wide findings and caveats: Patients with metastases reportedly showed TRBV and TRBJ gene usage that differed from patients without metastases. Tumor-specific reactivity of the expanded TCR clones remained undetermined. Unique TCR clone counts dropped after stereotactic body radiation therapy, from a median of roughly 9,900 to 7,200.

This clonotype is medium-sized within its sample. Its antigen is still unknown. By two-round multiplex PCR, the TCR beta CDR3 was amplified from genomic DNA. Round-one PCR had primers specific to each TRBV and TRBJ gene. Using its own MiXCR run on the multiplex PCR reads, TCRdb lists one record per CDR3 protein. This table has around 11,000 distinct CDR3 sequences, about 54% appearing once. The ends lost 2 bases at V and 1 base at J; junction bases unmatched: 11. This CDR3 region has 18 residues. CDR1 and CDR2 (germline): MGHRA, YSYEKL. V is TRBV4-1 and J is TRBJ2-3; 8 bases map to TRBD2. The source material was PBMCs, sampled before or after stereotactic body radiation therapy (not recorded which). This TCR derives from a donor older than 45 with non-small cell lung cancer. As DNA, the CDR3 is TGCGCCAGCAGCCAATATAGCGGGGCGGCCTTGGGCACAGATACGCAGTATTTT. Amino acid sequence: CASSQYSGAALGTDTQYF.